The 10 T cell receptor beta chains below all came from one sample that was sequenced in a study of blood T cell repertoires in COVID-19. Generated by immunoSEQ multiplex PCR, the TCRdb table keeps only in-frame clones and is missing some. The sample holds 250,000 or so clones, 70% to 90% seen once. Sequenced input: peripheral blood. Receptors were obtained from a man aged 25-45 years with active or convalescent COVID-19.

The chain uses TRBV18 and TRBJ1-1; 9 nucleotides line up with TRBD1. The CDR3 is made up of 16 amino acids. Per the germline V gene, CDR1 is KGHSH and CDR2 is LQKENI. J lost 2 bases, V lost 8 bases, and 12 bases had no gene match. The CDR3 spells CASTVGGQGTNTEAFF. The DNA for the CDR3 is TGTGCCAGCACGGTGGGGGGACAGGGAACAAACACTGAAGCTTTCTTT.

The chain employs TRBV10-3 and TRBJ1-2; D unresolved. Trimming left V 2 bases short and J 2 bases short, with 3 bases between. Germline V gives CDR1 ENHRY, CDR2 SYGVKD. The CDR3 runs to 12 residues. The CDR3 region is CAISEGNYGYTF. CDR3 sequence (DNA): TGTGCCATCAGTGAGGGCAACTATGGCTACACCTTC.

This rearrangement joins TRBV6-5 to TRBJ2-3, with TRBD1 identical over 11 bases. Germline V lookup: CDR1 MNHEY, CDR2 SVGAGI. V was pared by 7 bases and J by 6 bases, with 9 bases of the junction left unmatched. CDR3 length equals 15 residues. The DNA of the CDR3 is TGTGCCAGCATTCAATGGACAGGGGGCGGTGATACGCAGTATTTT. Amino acids: CASIQWTGGGDTQYF.

This chain joins TRBV7-3 and TRBJ2-1; 13 bases are shared with TRBD2. This CDR3 region has 18 residues. Germline V gives CDR1 SGHTA, CDR2 FQGTGA. V lost 5 bases to trimming and J lost 7 bases; unmatched junction nucleotides: 14. DNA for the CDR3: TGTGCCAGCAGCAATGGACTAGCGGGGGAGTTGGAAGGTAATGAGCAGTTCTTC. Its translation: CASSNGLAGELEGNEQFF.

V is TRBV6-2 or TRBV6-3 and J is TRBJ2-3; TRBD2 agrees at 9 bases. Germline loops: CDR1 MNHEY, CDR2 SVGEGT. CDR3 size: 16 residues. With V trimmed by 0 bases and J by 6 bases, 7 bases remained unmatched. DNA of the CDR3: TGTGCCAGCAGTTACTCGATCGCGGGGGGGGCGGATACGCAGTATTTT. It yields the protein CASSYSIAGGADTQYF.

The V gene is TRBV30, the J gene TRBJ1-1, with D hard to call. The CDR3 spans 11 residues. V lost 4 bases and J 8 bases, leaving 11 bases between the germline ends. From germline, CDR1 is GTSNPN and CDR2 SVGIG (reference sequence). The CDR3 nucleotides are TGTGCCTGGACCCCACGGGGAGAAGCTTTCTTT. Residues: CAWTPRGEAFF.

The J gene is TRBJ2-1, the V gene TRBV4-3; D might be TRBD1 (5 bases). In germline, CDR1 is LGHNA, CDR2 YSLEER. This CDR3 is 15 amino acids long. With 1 base removed from V and 4 bases from J, the gap between germline ends came to 11 bases. The CDR3 DNA follows: TGCGCCAGCAGCCAAGCCTTAGACAGTTACAATGAGCAGTTCTTC. Amino acid sequence: CASSQALDSYNEQFF.

The V and J genes are TRBV15 and TRBJ2-7; D gene unclear. The germline CDR1 and CDR2 sequences are LNHNV and YYDKDF (reference sequence). The CDR3 has 14 amino acids. V dropped 5 bases and J dropped 4 bases, with 15 bases sitting between them. The CDR3 sequence is CATSPYPPNYEQYF. The CDR3 coding sequence is TGTGCCACCAGCCCCTATCCACCCAATTACGAGCAGTACTTC.

CDR3 amino acids: CASRLADNTGELFF. The CDR3 DNA follows: TGTGCCAGCAGACTAGCGGACAACACCGGGGAGCTGTTTTTT. The gene calls are TRBV27 and TRBJ2-2, with 8 nucleotides matching TRBD2. Per germline, CDR1 MNHEY and CDR2 SMNVEV (reference sequence). V trimming: 6 bases; J trimming: 2 bases; junction bases outside the gene matches: 2. This CDR3 has 14 residues.

J is TRBJ2-7 and V is TRBV5-1; 7 bases line up with TRBD1. The junction had 11 bases not matched to a gene; V was cut back by 5 bases and J by 0 bases. The CDR3 has 16 residues. Germline CDR1 SGHRS, CDR2 YFSETQ. The CDR3 nucleotides are TGCGCCAGCAGTAGGGGTACAGGGGTAAACTCCTACGAGCAGTACTTC. It specifies CASSRGTGVNSYEQYF.